The TCR beta chain described here comes from a study of shared clonotypes between healthy human individuals. Study results and limitations: A limitation of the genetic and exposure-history diversity represented arose from few donors.

This clone has more than one count but fewer than ten. Antigen specificity is unknown. The CDR3 is 12 amino acids. Trimming pared 6 bases from V and 7 bases from J, leaving 13 bases between. Germline V gives CDR1 PRHDT, CDR2 FYEKMQ (reference sequence). Some clones are missing from TCRdb's copy, which holds only in-frame ones; the method was immunoSEQ multiplex PCR. The data show over a million clones, over 95% seen once. Sequencing input: naive CD4+ T cells sorted from blood. Sample subset: CD45RA+ positively selected. The chain is built from TRBV13 and TRBJ2-7, with a possible D match to TRBD2 (7 bases). The receptor was derived from a man under 40 in good health. CDR3 sequence reads: CASRQGLREQYF. CDR3 bases: TGTGCCAGCAGACAGGGACTACGAGAGCAGTACTTC.